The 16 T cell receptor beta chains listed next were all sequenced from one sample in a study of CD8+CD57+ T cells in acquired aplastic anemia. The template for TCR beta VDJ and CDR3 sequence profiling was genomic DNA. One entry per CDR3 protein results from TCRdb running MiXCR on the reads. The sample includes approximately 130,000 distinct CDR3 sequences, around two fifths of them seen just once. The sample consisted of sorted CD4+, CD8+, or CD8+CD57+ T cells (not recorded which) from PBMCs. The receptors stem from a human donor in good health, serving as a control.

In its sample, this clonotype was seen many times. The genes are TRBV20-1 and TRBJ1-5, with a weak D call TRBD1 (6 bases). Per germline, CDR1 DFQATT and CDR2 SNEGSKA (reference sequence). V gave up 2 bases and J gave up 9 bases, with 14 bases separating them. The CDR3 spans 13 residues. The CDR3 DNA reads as TGCAGTGCTAGAAGGGGGGGGGATGGGCCCCAGCATTTT. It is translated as CSARRGGDGPQHF.

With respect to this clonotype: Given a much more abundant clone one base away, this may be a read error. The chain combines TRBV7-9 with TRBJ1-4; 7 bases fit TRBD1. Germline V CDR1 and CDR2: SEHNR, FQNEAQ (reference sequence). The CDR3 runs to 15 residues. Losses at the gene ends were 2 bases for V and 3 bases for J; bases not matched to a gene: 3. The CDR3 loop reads CASSLLQGSNEKLFF. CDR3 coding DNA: TGTGCCAGCAGCTTATTACAGGGGTCTAATGAAAAACTGTTTTTT.

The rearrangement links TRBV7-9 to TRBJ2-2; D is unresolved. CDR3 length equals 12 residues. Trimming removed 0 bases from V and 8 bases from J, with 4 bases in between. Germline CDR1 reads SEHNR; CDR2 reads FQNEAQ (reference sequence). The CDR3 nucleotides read TGTGCCAGCAGCTTAGCGATAGGGGAGCTGTTTTTT. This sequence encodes CASSLAIGELFF.

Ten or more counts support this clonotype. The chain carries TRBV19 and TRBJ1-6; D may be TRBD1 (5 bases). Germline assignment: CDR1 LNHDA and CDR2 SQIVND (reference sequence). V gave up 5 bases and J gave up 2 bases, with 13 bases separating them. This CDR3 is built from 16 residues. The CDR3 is CASSRRDSPYNSPLHF. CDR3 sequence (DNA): TGTGCCAGTAGTCGGAGAGACAGCCCCTATAATTCACCCCTCCACTTT.

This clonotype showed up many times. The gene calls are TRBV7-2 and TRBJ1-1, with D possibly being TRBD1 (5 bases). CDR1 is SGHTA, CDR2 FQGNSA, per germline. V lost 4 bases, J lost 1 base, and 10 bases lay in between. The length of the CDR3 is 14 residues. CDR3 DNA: TGTGCCAGCAGCTACCGACAGAGGAACACTGAAGCTTTCTTT. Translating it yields CASSYRQRNTEAFF.

DNA of the CDR3: TGTGCCAGTAGTATAGACGAGGCGGAGCGCTACACCTTC. Residues: CASSIDEAERYTF. The V call is TRBV19, the J call TRBJ1-2; D ambiguous. Germline V gene sequence: CDR1 LNHDA, CDR2 SQIVND (reference sequence). This CDR3 is 13 amino acids long. V lost 0 bases to trimming and J lost 9 bases, with 11 bases between them.

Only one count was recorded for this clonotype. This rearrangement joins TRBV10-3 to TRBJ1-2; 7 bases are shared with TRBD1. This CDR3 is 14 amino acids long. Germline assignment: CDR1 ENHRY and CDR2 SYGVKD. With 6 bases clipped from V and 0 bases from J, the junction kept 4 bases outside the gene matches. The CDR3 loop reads CAIRPTGTNYGYTF. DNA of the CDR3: TGTGCCATCAGACCGACAGGGACTAACTATGGCTACACCTTC.

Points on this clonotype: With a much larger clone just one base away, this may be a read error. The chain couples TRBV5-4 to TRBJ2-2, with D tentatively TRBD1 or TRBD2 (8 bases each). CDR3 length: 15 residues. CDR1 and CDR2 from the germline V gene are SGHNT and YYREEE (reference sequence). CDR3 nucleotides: TGTGCCAGCAGACCGGGGACAGGAAGTAGCGGGGAGCTGCTTTTT. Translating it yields CASRPGTGSSGELLF.

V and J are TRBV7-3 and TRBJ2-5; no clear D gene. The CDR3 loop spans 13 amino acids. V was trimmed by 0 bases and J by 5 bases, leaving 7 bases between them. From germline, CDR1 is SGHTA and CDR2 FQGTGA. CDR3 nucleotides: TGTGCCAGCAGCTTAACGGGTTCGGAGACCCAGTACTTC. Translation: CASSLTGSETQYF.

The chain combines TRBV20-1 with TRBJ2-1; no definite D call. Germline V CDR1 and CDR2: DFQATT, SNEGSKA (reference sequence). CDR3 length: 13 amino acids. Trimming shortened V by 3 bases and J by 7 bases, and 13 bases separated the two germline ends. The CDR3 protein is CSASGGNWNEQFF. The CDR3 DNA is TGCAGTGCTAGCGGTGGTAACTGGAATGAGCAGTTCTTC.

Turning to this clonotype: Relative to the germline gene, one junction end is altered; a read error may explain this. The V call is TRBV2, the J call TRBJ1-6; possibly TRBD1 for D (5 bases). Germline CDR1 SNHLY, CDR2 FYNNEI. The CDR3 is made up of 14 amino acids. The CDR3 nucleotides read TGTGCCAGCATGCCCGGGACCTACAATTCACCCCTCCACTTT. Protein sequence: CASMPGTYNSPLHF.

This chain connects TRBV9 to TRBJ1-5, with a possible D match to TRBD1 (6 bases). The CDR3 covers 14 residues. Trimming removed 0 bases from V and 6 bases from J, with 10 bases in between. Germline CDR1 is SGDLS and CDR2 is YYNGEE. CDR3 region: CASSVAGVGQPQHF. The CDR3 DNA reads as TGTGCCAGCAGCGTAGCAGGGGTAGGTCAGCCCCAGCATTTT.

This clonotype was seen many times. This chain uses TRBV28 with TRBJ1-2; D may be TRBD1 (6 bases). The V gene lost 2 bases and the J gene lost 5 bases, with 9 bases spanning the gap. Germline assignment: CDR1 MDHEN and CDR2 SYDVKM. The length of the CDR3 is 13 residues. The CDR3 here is CASSLTTGYGYTF. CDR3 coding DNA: TGTGCCAGCAGTTTAACGACAGGATATGGCTACACCTTC.

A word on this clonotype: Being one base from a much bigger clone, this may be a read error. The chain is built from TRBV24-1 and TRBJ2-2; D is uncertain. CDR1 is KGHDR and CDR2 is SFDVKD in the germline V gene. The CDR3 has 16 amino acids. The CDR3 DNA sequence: TGTGCCACCAGGGATTTGACGTATGGGGACACCGGGGAGCTGTTTTTT. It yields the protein CATRDLTYGDTGELFF.

CDR3: CASSPNLAGANVLTF. The CDR3 bases are TGTGCCAGCAGCCCGAACTTGGCTGGGGCCAACGTCCTGACTTTC. The chain uses TRBV5-6 and TRBJ2-6; D is ambiguous. This CDR3 is 15 amino acids long. The germline V gene encodes CDR1 SGHDT and CDR2 YYEEEE. The ends were cut back, 4 bases at V and 2 bases at J, with 10 bases in the middle.

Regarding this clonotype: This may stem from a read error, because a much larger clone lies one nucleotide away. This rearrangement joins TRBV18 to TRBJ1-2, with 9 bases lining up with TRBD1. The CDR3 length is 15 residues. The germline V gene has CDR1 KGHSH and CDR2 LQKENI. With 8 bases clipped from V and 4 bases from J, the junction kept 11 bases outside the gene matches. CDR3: CASPQTGGRPYGYTF. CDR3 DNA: TGTGCCAGCCCGCAAACAGGGGGCAGGCCCTATGGCTACACCTTC.